These 18 T cell receptor beta chains originate from one sample sequenced in a study. TCRdb fed the RT-PCR reads into MiXCR, producing one record per CDR3 protein. The sample carries more than 600,000 distinct CDR3 sequences, 13% to 15% recorded once. What was sequenced was memory CD4+ T cells from blood. These receptors all come from a female donor in good health, serving as a healthy control.

A few counts support this clonotype. The chain joins TRBV28 to TRBJ1-2, with a tentative D call TRBD1 (5 bases). Germline values: CDR1 MDHEN, CDR2 SYDVKM. V dropped 11 bases and J dropped 1 base, with 8 bases sitting between them. The CDR3 is 11 residues long. The CDR3 reads CAGGLNYGYTF. As DNA, the CDR3 is TGTGCCGGGGGACTTAACTATGGCTACACCTTC.

The V call is TRBV6-2 or TRBV6-3, the J call TRBJ2-2; D perhaps matches TRBD1 (6 bases). Germline loops: CDR1 MNHEY, CDR2 SVGEGT. Trimming took 10 bases from V and 6 from J, leaving 12 bases between them. This CDR3 comprises 12 residues. Here the CDR3 DNA reads TGTGCCACCCTCTGGACAGCCGGGGAGCTGTTTTTT. Translated, it gives CATLWTAGELFF.

This clonotype was detected a few times. The V call is TRBV9, the J call TRBJ1-2, with unresolved D. There are 19 residues in the CDR3. Deletions cut 0 bases from V and 0 bases from J, with 21 bases between. Looked up from germline, CDR1 is SGDLS and CDR2 is YYNGEE. CDR3 in DNA: TGTGCCAGCAGCGTAGGTTCGGGAAGGTTAGCTCCCGCTAACTATGGCTACACCTTC. Translation gives CASSVGSGRLAPANYGYTF.

This chain joins TRBV3-1 and TRBJ2-2; no definite D call. V was pared by 4 bases and J by 2 bases, with 11 bases between. CDR3 length: 15 amino acids. Germline V gene lookup returns CDR1 LGHDT and CDR2 YNNKEL (reference sequence). The CDR3 sequence: CASSPLLTNTGELFF. In nucleotides, the CDR3 is TGTGCCAGCAGCCCTCTATTGACCAACACCGGGGAGCTGTTTTTT.

This clonotype has just a few counts. V gene TRBV9 combines with J gene TRBJ1-2; D unresolved. CDR3 length equals 15 residues. Germline V gene lookup returns CDR1 SGDLS and CDR2 YYNGEE. V lost 2 bases, J lost 3 bases, and 14 bases lay in between. CDR3 loop: CASSVHPPDDYGYTF. As DNA, the CDR3 is TGTGCCAGCAGCGTCCACCCCCCAGATGACTATGGCTACACCTTC.

The chain carries TRBV29-1 and TRBJ1-1; 9 bases are shared with TRBD1. The germline V gene has CDR1 SQVTM and CDR2 ANQGSEA. The CDR3 runs to 14 residues. V shed 4 bases and J 7 bases; nucleotides not matched to a gene: 10. CDR3 nucleotide sequence: TGCAGCGTTGCCTATACAGGGGGCAGGGGTGAAGCTTTCTTT. The encoded protein is CSVAYTGGRGEAFF.

This clonotype has only one observation. The junction does not match germline at one end; this may be a read error. The V call is TRBV20-1, the J call TRBJ2-3, with D perhaps TRBD2 (7 bases). CDR3 length: 13 residues. Looked up from germline, CDR1 is DFQATT and CDR2 is SNEGSKA (reference sequence). The chain's CDR3 is CSATLARTDTKYF. CDR3 coding DNA: TGCAGTGCTACACTAGCGAGGACAGATACGAAGTATTTT.

A few counts support this clonotype. The CDR3 nucleotides are TGCGCCAGCAGCTTGGGGCCTTTGGAGGAGACCCAGTACTTC. Translating it yields CASSLGPLEETQYF. The rearrangement uses TRBV5-1 and TRBJ2-5, with D hard to call. This CDR3 contains 14 residues. V was clipped by 0 bases and J by 5 bases, with 11 bases between them. Germline values: CDR1 SGHRS, CDR2 YFSETQ.

This clonotype was counted a few times. This chain uses TRBV6-6 with TRBJ1-2; D unresolved. Trimming removed 1 base from V and 4 bases from J, with 13 bases in between. The CDR3 runs 15 residues. CDR1 is MNHNY, CDR2 SVGAGI, per germline (reference sequence). Written as DNA, the CDR3 is TGTGCCAGCAGTTACTTGAGGACCGCCGCCTATGGCTACACCTTC. Protein sequence: CASSYLRTAAYGYTF.

This clonotype came up a few times. The V call is TRBV5-1, the J call TRBJ2-3; D is tentatively TRBD1 or TRBD2 (5 bases each). The CDR3 is 14 amino acids. V dropped 4 bases and J dropped 4 bases, with 13 bases sitting between them. The germline V gene has CDR1 SGHRS and CDR2 YFSETQ. The CDR3: CASSGGGGPDTQYF. The CDR3 DNA reads TGCGCCAGCAGCGGGGGTGGGGGTCCAGATACGCAGTATTTT.

The CDR3 DNA is TGCGCCAGCAGCCAAGAACCGAGTCGGGGAAACACCATATATTTT. This gives the protein CASSQEPSRGNTIYF. The V gene is TRBV4-3, the J gene TRBJ1-3; D gene ambiguous. Per the germline V gene, CDR1 is LGHNA and CDR2 is YSLEER. The CDR3 sequence is 15 residues long. V dropped 0 bases and J dropped 4 bases, with 10 bases sitting between them.

This clonotype came up a few times. This rearrangement joins TRBV20-1 to TRBJ1-1; 7 bases agree with TRBD1. This CDR3 region has 12 residues. The V and J ends lost 6 bases and 6 bases, in that order; junction bases with no gene match: 7. CDR1 and CDR2 from the germline V gene are DFQATT and SNEGSKA (reference sequence). The CDR3 DNA follows: TGCAGTGCCAGGACAGGCAGGGCTGAAGCTTTCTTT. Translating gives CSARTGRAEAFF.

The gene calls are TRBV28 and TRBJ1-2; possible D gene TRBD1, 5 bases. The germline gives CDR1 MDHEN, CDR2 SYDVKM. Trimming pared 2 bases from V and 8 bases from J, leaving 9 bases between. The CDR3 sequence is 12 residues long. The CDR3 reads CASSLGTSGYTF. For the CDR3, the DNA is TGTGCCAGCAGTTTAGGGACTTCGGGCTACACCTTC.

This chain links TRBV28 with TRBJ1-2; TRBD1 matches 7 bases. Germline lookup yields CDR1 MDHEN and CDR2 SYDVKM. V was pared by 2 bases and J by 7 bases, with 7 bases of the junction left unmatched. The CDR3 has 14 amino acids. The CDR3 here is CASSLGQGGSGYTF. In DNA form, the CDR3 reads TGTGCCAGCAGTTTAGGGCAGGGGGGTAGTGGCTACACCTTC.

This clonotype was found a few times. The V gene is TRBV6-6, the J gene TRBJ2-1, with a weak D call TRBD2 (5 bases). V lost 7 bases, J lost 5 bases, and 18 bases lay in between. This CDR3 region has 15 residues. In germline, CDR1 is MNHNY, CDR2 SVGAGI (reference sequence). The CDR3 here is CASTHRGDLNNEQFF. Written as DNA, the CDR3 is TGTGCCAGCACCCACCGGGGAGACCTCAACAATGAGCAGTTCTTC.

The V gene is TRBV25-1, the J gene TRBJ2-1; D is perhaps TRBD2 (6 bases). Germline CDR1 reads MGHDK; CDR2 reads SYGVNS. This CDR3 has 15 amino acids. Trimming took off 5 bases at V and 5 bases at J, with 16 bases between the two ends. CDR3 sequence (DNA): TGTGCCAGCAGTTGGTCGTGGGAGGTCCACAATGAGCAGTTCTTC. This codes for CASSWSWEVHNEQFF.

The table lists this clonotype with a few counts. The genes are TRBV19 and TRBJ2-5; D gene ambiguous. The CDR3 contains 14 residues. Trimming removed 2 bases from V and 5 bases from J, with 12 bases in between. Germline V lookup: CDR1 LNHDA, CDR2 SQIVND (reference sequence). The DNA of the CDR3 is TGTGCCAGTAGTATAAAGGATACGAGGGAGACCCAGTACTTC. Translating it yields CASSIKDTRETQYF.

The chain is built from TRBV27 and TRBJ2-1; D unresolved. The CDR3 is 13 residues long. V was trimmed by 5 bases and J by 5 bases, leaving 10 bases between them. The V gene's germline CDR1 is MNHEY and CDR2 SMNVEV (reference sequence). The CDR3 protein is CASSRNGDNEQFF. The CDR3, as DNA: TGTGCCAGCAGTCGAAATGGGGACAATGAGCAGTTCTTC.